This T cell receptor beta chain appears in the sequencing data of a study of CD8 T cells in ankylosing spondylitis. From the 5' RACE reads, TCRdb called clonotypes with MiXCR, one entry per CDR3 protein. The sample has 190,000 or so distinct CDR3 sequences; roughly 12% are singletons. Germline CDR1 reads MGHRA; CDR2 reads YSYEKL. V trimming: 4 bases; J trimming: 8 bases; junction bases outside the gene matches: 10. This CDR3 has 17 amino acids. Sequenced input: blood, either unsorted or a sorted T cell fraction (not recorded which). The sequence was collected from a male donor with ankylosing spondylitis or in good health (not recorded which). This chain joins TRBV4-1 and TRBJ2-1, with 14 bases aligning to TRBD2. CDR3 loop: CASSPGTSGRLLYEQFF. CDR3 in DNA: TGCGCCAGCAGCCCAGGGACTAGCGGGAGACTTTTGTATGAGCAGTTCTTC.